This entry lists 20 T cell receptor beta chains sequenced from one sample in a study of response to subunit inactivated influenza vaccine. TCRdb reprocessed the RT-PCR reads with MiXCR, giving one entry per CDR3 protein. The sample carries 500,000 to 600,000 distinct CDR3 sequences, under 15% recorded once. The source was PBMCs from blood, collected 40 to 50 days after vaccination. The receptors derive from a man aged 50 or older who received an inactivated influenza vaccine.

The sample holds a few counts of this clonotype. The V gene is TRBV10-3, the J gene TRBJ2-1, with 8 bases aligning to TRBD2. The CDR3 sequence is 13 residues long. V gave up 10 bases and J gave up 7 bases; unmatched junction bases: 9. Per germline, CDR1 ENHRY and CDR2 SYGVKD. Here the CDR3 DNA reads TGTGCCACGAACAGCGGGGGCTTAAATGAGCAGTTCTTC. This gives the protein CATNSGGLNEQFF.

The chain links TRBV28 to TRBJ2-3; TRBD2 aligns across 9 bases. CDR3 length equals 16 residues. The V and J ends lost 3 bases and 2 bases, in that order; junction bases with no gene match: 6. From germline, CDR1 is MDHEN and CDR2 SYDVKM. The CDR3 DNA follows: TGTGCCAGCAGTTTTAGCGCTAGCGGGAACACAGATACGCAGTATTTT. It yields the protein CASSFSASGNTDTQYF.

This clonotype was counted a few times. V and J are TRBV5-1 and TRBJ2-1; 7 bases align to TRBD1. CDR3 size: 15 residues. Germline V lookup: CDR1 SGHRS, CDR2 YFSETQ. The V segment lost 0 bases and the J segment 8 bases; nucleotides outside the gene matches: 8. CDR3 DNA: TGCGCCAGCAGCTTGGGTGCCTTAACAGGGGATGAGCAGTTCTTC. Residues: CASSLGALTGDEQFF. The complete variable domain, with remaining parts taken from reference TRBV5-1 and TRBJ2-1, reads KAGVTQTPRYLIKTRGQQVTLSCSPISGHRSVSWYQQTPGQGLQFLFEYFSETQRNKGNFPGRFSGRQFSNSRSEMNVSTLELGDSALYLCASSLGALTGDEQFFGPGTRLTVL.

This clonotype was picked up a small number of times. The chain is built from TRBV11-2 and TRBJ1-2, with TRBD1 matching 7 bases. Germline V gene sequence: CDR1 SGHAT, CDR2 FQNNGV. The CDR3 is 15 amino acids. V lost 5 bases, J lost 6 bases, and 12 bases stayed unmatched. This CDR3 reads CASSQNVQGRDGYTF. CDR3 DNA sequence: TGTGCCAGCAGCCAAAACGTACAGGGGAGAGATGGCTACACCTTC. The whole variable domain, remainder taken from reference TRBV11-2 and TRBJ1-2, is EAGVAQSPRYKIIEKRQSVAFWCNPISGHATLYWYQQILGQGPKLLIQFQNNGVVDDSQLPKDRFSAERLKGVDSTLKIQPAKLEDSAVYLCASSQNVQGRDGYTFGSGTRLTVV.

The chain recombines TRBV5-4 with TRBJ2-3, with TRBD2 identical over 12 bases. Germline values: CDR1 SGHNT, CDR2 YYREEE (reference sequence). CDR3 length: 19 amino acids. Trimming removed 2 bases from V and 2 bases from J; junction bases left unmatched: 12. The CDR3 loop reads CASSLRASGRAGDTDTQYF. The CDR3 nucleotides are TGTGCCAGCAGCTTAAGGGCTAGCGGGAGGGCCGGTGACACAGATACGCAGTATTTT. Complete variable domain (other parts from reference TRBV5-4 and TRBJ2-3): ETGVTQSPTHLIKTRGQQVTLRCSSQSGHNTVSWYQQALGQGPQFIFQYYREEENGRGNFPPRFSGLQFPNYSSELNVNALELDDSALYLCASSLRASGRAGDTDTQYFGPGTRLTVL.

This clonotype was seen only a few times. The V gene is TRBV28, the J gene TRBJ2-5; a weak D match, TRBD1 (6 bases). Germline CDR1 MDHEN, CDR2 SYDVKM. Trimming stripped 2 bases from V and 4 bases from J, with 17 bases between. The CDR3 loop spans 16 amino acids. In nucleotides, the CDR3 is TGTGCCAGCAGTTTAAGAACAGGGATTGGAACAGAGACCCAGTACTTC. It is translated as CASSLRTGIGTETQYF.

The chain combines TRBV4-3 with TRBJ2-1, with 8 bases aligning to TRBD2. Germline V CDR1 and CDR2: LGHNA, YSLEER. The CDR3 runs 17 residues. V shed 0 bases, J shed 6 bases, and the junction held 10 bases outside the gene matches. DNA of the CDR3: TGCGCCAGCAGCCAAGACCCCGGGGGGGCCTTTTTCAATGAGCAGTTCTTC. Translating it yields CASSQDPGGAFFNEQFF.

The table lists this clonotype with a few counts. The rearrangement uses TRBV12-3 or TRBV12-4 and TRBJ1-6, with a tentative D call TRBD1 (5 bases). The length of the CDR3 is 15 residues. The germline V and J ends were trimmed by 4 bases and 4 bases, with 11 bases remaining between them. DNA of the CDR3: TGTGCCAGCAGTTCGGGACGGAGTTATAATTCACCCCTCCACTTT. Encoded protein: CASSSGRSYNSPLHF.

This clonotype came up a few times. The genes are TRBV11-2 and TRBJ2-7, with 7 bases aligning to TRBD2. Unmatched junction bases numbered 16, after V lost 4 bases and J lost 1 base. Germline-derived CDR1 and CDR2 are SGHAT and FQNNGV. This CDR3 spans 18 amino acids. The CDR3 nucleotides are TGTGCCAGCAGCTCCCTGGGTCTTGAGCGGGATGGGTCCTACGAGCAGTACTTC. It encodes CASSSLGLERDGSYEQYF.

The chain has TRBV7-2 and TRBJ2-2, with TRBD1 matching over 9 bases. The CDR3 totals 16 residues. Per germline, CDR1 SGHTA and CDR2 FQGNSA. Trimming cost V 6 bases and J 3 bases; bases outside gene matches: 8. In DNA form, the CDR3 reads TGTGCCAGCAGGACAGGACAGGGGTCGTACACCGGGGAGCTGTTTTTT. It encodes CASRTGQGSYTGELFF.

In its sample, this clonotype was seen a few times. This chain links TRBV27 with TRBJ2-3; 8 bases map to TRBD2. With V trimmed by 5 bases and J by 1 base, 5 bases remained unmatched. The CDR3 extends over 15 amino acids. The germline V gene encodes CDR1 MNHEY and CDR2 SMNVEV (reference sequence). CDR3 region: CASSPAGVRTDTQYF. Written as DNA, the CDR3 is TGTGCCAGCAGTCCAGCGGGAGTGCGCACAGATACGCAGTATTTT.

The sample holds a few counts of this clonotype. The chain couples TRBV4-3 to TRBJ1-1; no clear D. The germline CDR1 and CDR2 sequences are LGHNA and YSLEER. Trimming stripped 0 bases from V and 0 bases from J, with 11 bases between. CDR3 size: 16 residues. This CDR3 reads CASSQDGRHMNTEAFF. CDR3 nucleotides: TGCGCCAGCAGCCAAGATGGTCGACACATGAACACTGAAGCTTTCTTT.

This clonotype has at least ten counts. The gene calls are TRBV20-1 and TRBJ2-7; 7 bases map to TRBD1. CDR3 length: 13 residues. Germline lookup yields CDR1 DFQATT and CDR2 SNEGSKA (reference sequence). Trimming removed 3 bases from V and 1 base from J; junction bases left unmatched: 3. CDR3 sequence reads: CSARTGRSYEQYF. The CDR3 DNA reads TGCAGTGCTAGGACAGGGAGATCCTACGAGCAGTACTTC.

This clonotype turned up a few times. The gene calls are TRBV20-1 and TRBJ2-7, with a possible D match to TRBD1 (5 bases). Germline V lookup: CDR1 DFQATT, CDR2 SNEGSKA (reference sequence). V lost 6 bases and J lost 3, with 21 bases in between. This CDR3 spans 15 amino acids. CDR3 in amino acids: CSARRDGWGHYEQYF. CDR3 bases: TGCAGTGCGCGGAGAGATGGGTGGGGCCACTACGAGCAGTACTTC.

Only a few counts were recorded for this clonotype. The chain carries TRBV7-2 and TRBJ1-4, with 9 bases matching TRBD1. The germline gives CDR1 SGHTA, CDR2 FQGNSA. The CDR3 has 15 residues. The V gene end was trimmed by 2 bases and the J gene end by 7 bases; junction bases not matched to a gene: 5. The CDR3 DNA follows: TGTGCCAGCAGCTTAAAACAGGGGGCTTTTGAAAAACTGTTTTTT. Translation: CASSLKQGAFEKLFF.

This clonotype was seen more than once but under ten times. The chain links TRBV7-3 to TRBJ2-1; D may be TRBD1 or TRBD2 (5 bases each). Germline V gene data show CDR1 as SGHTA and CDR2 as FQGTGA. V lost 1 base, J lost 0 bases, and 19 bases lay in between. The CDR3 extends over 19 amino acids. CDR3 in DNA: TGTGCCAGCAGCTTAAACCCGCTCGTGGGGACCTACTCCTACAATGAGCAGTTCTTC. Its translation is CASSLNPLVGTYSYNEQFF.

V and J are TRBV20-1 and TRBJ1-1; D call uncertain. Germline values: CDR1 DFQATT, CDR2 SNEGSKA (reference sequence). The CDR3 has 15 residues. This CDR3 reads CRCRNRDRWNTEAFF. The DNA for the CDR3 is TGCAGATGTAGAAATCGAGATCGCTGGAACACTGAAGCTTTCTTT.

This clonotype was detected ten times or more. The chain has TRBV28 and TRBJ2-7, with D perhaps TRBD1 or TRBD2 (5 bases each). The CDR3 loop spans 16 amino acids. Per germline, CDR1 MDHEN and CDR2 SYDVKM. Trimming removed 3 bases at V and 1 base at J, with 16 bases between. CDR3 in DNA: TGTGCCAGCAGTTTGGCCGGGACGATTACATCCTACGAGCAGTACTTC. Translated: CASSLAGTITSYEQYF.

This clonotype was observed a few times. J is TRBJ2-5 and V is TRBV2; TRBD1 matches 9 bases. CDR1 and CDR2 (germline): SNHLY, FYNNEI. CDR3 length: 13 amino acids. J gave up 4 bases and V 8 bases, and 5 bases lay outside the gene matches. CDR3 amino acids: CASHRGQGETQYF. CDR3 in DNA: TGTGCCAGCCACAGGGGGCAAGGAGAGACCCAGTACTTC.

A few counts support this clonotype. This chain joins TRBV20-1 and TRBJ1-3; possibly TRBD1 for D (5 bases). The CDR3 covers 15 residues. Trimming cost V 3 bases and J 2 bases, with 14 bases left between them. Per germline, CDR1 DFQATT and CDR2 SNEGSKA (reference sequence). The CDR3 coding sequence is TGCAGTGCTAGTACAGGAGTTACCGCTGGAAACACCATATATTTT. Translation gives CSASTGVTAGNTIYF.